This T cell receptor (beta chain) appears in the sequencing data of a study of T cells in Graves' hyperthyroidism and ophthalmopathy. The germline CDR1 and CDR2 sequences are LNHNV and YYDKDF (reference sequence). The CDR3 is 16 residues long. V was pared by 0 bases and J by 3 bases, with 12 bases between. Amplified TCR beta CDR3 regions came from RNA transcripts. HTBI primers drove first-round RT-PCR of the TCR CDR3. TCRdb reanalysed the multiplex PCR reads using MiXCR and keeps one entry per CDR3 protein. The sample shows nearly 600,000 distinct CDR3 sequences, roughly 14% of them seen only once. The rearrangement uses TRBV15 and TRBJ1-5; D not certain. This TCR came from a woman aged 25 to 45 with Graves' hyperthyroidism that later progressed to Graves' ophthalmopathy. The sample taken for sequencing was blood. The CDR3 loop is CATSRDQTASNQPQHF. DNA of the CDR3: TGTGCCACCAGCAGAGATCAAACGGCTTCCAATCAGCCCCAGCATTTT. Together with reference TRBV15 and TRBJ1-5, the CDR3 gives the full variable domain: DAMVIQNPRYQVTQFGKPVTLSCSQTLNHNVMYWYQQKSSQAPKLLFHYYDKDFNNEADTPDNFQSRRPNTSFCFLDIRSPGLGDTAMYLCATSRDQTASNQPQHFGDGTRLSIL.